This TCR beta chain was identified during a study of T cell changes during pregnancy in multiple sclerosis. Only in-frame clones appear in the TCRdb table, and some are missing; sequencing was by immunoSEQ multiplex PCR. The sample lists approximately 50,000 clones; around 91% were seen once. The material was peripheral blood, obtained in the third trimester of pregnancy. The TCR sequence derives from a female donor in good health, enrolled as a control in a pregnancy study.

CDR3 in DNA: TGTGCCAGCAGCCCGCCGGCTAGCCTTAACAATGAGCAGTTCTTC. Amino acids: CASSPPASLNNEQFF. The chain carries TRBV4-2 and TRBJ2-1; a possible D gene is TRBD2 (5 bases). The V gene lost 4 bases and the J gene lost 5 bases, with 15 bases spanning the gap. CDR1 and CDR2 (germline): LGHNA, YNFKEQ. The CDR3 is 15 amino acids.